This T cell receptor (beta chain) was sequenced during a study of blood T cells in healthy people across ages. The study's findings and limits: It was held that the diversity estimates obtained from one million T cells were underestimates.

Trimming cost V 2 bases and J 4 bases, with 12 bases left between them. The CDR3 runs to 14 residues. This clonotype was detected only a few times. The target antigen is unknown. Alongside a J-beta primer mix, a sample-barcoded 5' primer served in a second PCR lasting 7 to 11 cycles. TCRdb reanalysed the 5' RACE reads using MiXCR and keeps one entry per CDR3 protein. The data contain over 1,500,000 distinct CDR3 sequences, around half of them singletons. PBMCs, at least 6.5 million per sample, were isolated. Sample: blood. The chain uses TRBV12-3 or TRBV12-4 and TRBJ2-7; tentative D call: TRBD1 (6 bases). The TCR comes from a woman between 35 and 50 years old in good health. CDR3 bases: TGTGCCAGCAGTTTAAGCGGACAGTATTACGAGCAGTACTTC. Protein: CASSLSGQYYEQYF.